The subject of this entry is one T cell receptor (beta chain). The sample originates from a study of Ad26.COV2.S vaccination and SARS-CoV-2 variants. This CDR3 comprises 14 residues. Between the trimmed V and J ends, which lost 1 base and 4 bases, there was a span of 11 bases. Germline CDR1 SGHAT, CDR2 FQDESV (reference sequence). Specified treatment: 19 received Ad26.COV2.S at low or high dose, single or two shots; about 5 received placebo; per-sample allocation not given. It was on day 63 after the first vaccine or placebo injection that samples were taken. The donor's status was that of an adult aged 18-55 years in Boston. This vaccine is an Ad26 vector that expresses the Wuhan-strain SARS-CoV-2 spike. This table comes from immunoSEQ multiplex PCR, and its TCRdb copy is limited to in-frame clones, with some not included. The table includes roughly 300,000 clones, 75% to 90% detected once.

This rearrangement joins TRBV11-1 to TRBJ2-7; D possibly matches TRBD1 or TRBD2 (7 bases each). Here the sequenced sample was peripheral blood, taken in a trial of Ad26.COV2.S vaccine versus placebo. The source of this sequence is a person aged 18-65 years who received the Ad26.COV2.S COVID-19 vaccine or a placebo. Here the CDR3 DNA reads TGTGCCAGCAGCTTAGAAGCGGGACAGTACGAGCAGTACTTC. Translation gives CASSLEAGQYEQYF.